The 9 T cell receptor beta chains given below trace back to one sample, sequenced in a study of blood T cell repertoires in COVID-19. Repertoires were generated with immunoSEQ multiplex PCR, while TCRdb's copy carries only in-frame clones and drops some. The data contain approximately 160,000 clones, roughly nine tenths of them singletons. Sequencing was performed on peripheral blood. These receptor sequences come from an older woman with acute or convalescent COVID-19.

V usage is TRBV28 and J usage is TRBJ1-2; possible D gene TRBD1, 5 bases. There are 14 residues in the CDR3. V lost 5 bases and J lost 2, with 12 bases in between. CDR1 is MDHEN and CDR2 is SYDVKM in the germline V gene. CDR3 sequence (DNA): TGTGCCAGCAGTACGACCGCAGGGAACTATGGCTACACCTTC. This gives the protein CASSTTAGNYGYTF.

This chain uses TRBV24-1 with TRBJ2-2; unclear D gene. Germline V gives CDR1 KGHDR, CDR2 SFDVKD. The CDR3 has 13 residues. The V gene lost 0 bases and the J gene lost 7 bases, with 5 bases spanning the gap. The CDR3 loop is CATSDLHFGELFF. CDR3 nucleotide sequence: TGTGCCACCAGTGATTTGCATTTCGGGGAGCTGTTTTTT.

The chain is built from TRBV3-1 (or the pseudogene TRBV3-2) and TRBJ2-7, with TRBD2 identical over 9 bases. The CDR3 extends over 16 amino acids. Trimming cost V 0 bases and J 6 bases; bases outside gene matches: 9. Germline V gene lookup returns CDR1 LGHDT and CDR2 YNNKEL (reference sequence). CDR3 in amino acids: CASSQDPLAGTGEQYF. CDR3 coding DNA: TGTGCCAGCAGCCAAGATCCCCTAGCGGGGACGGGCGAGCAGTACTTC.

V usage is TRBV9 and J usage is TRBJ2-2; TRBD2 agrees at 8 bases. Per the germline V gene, CDR1 is SGDLS and CDR2 is YYNGEE. Trimming took 0 bases from V and 5 from J; bases not matched to a gene: 6. CDR3 length: 16 amino acids. The CDR3 protein is CASSVGRAGVTGELFF. DNA for the CDR3: TGTGCCAGCAGCGTAGGGAGAGCGGGAGTAACCGGGGAGCTGTTTTTT.

This clone was detected a few times. This rearrangement joins TRBV5-6 to TRBJ1-4; tentative D call: TRBD1 (6 bases). The germline gives CDR1 SGHDT, CDR2 YYEEEE. The V end was cut by 3 bases, the J end by 7 bases, with 10 bases between. The CDR3 contains 13 residues. The CDR3 DNA sequence: TGTGCCAGCAGCTCCGGGACAAGTGAAAAACTGTTTTTT. Translation gives CASSSGTSEKLFF.

This chain joins TRBV29-1 and TRBJ2-1; 9 positions match TRBD2. The CDR3 runs to 18 residues. V dropped 0 bases and J dropped 4; count of bases not matched to a gene: 13. Germline CDR1 reads SQVTM; CDR2 reads ANQGSEA. CDR3 amino acids: CSVEDKGLAELRYNEQFF. The CDR3 DNA follows: TGCAGCGTTGAAGATAAGGGACTAGCCGAACTCCGGTACAATGAGCAGTTCTTC.

The chain carries TRBV9 and TRBJ1-2; a possible D gene is TRBD1 (5 bases). CDR1 SGDLS and CDR2 YYNGEE come from the germline V gene. V shed 6 bases and J shed 4 bases, with 13 bases lying between them. The CDR3 has 13 amino acids. The CDR3: CASNGGSGYGYTF. The DNA of the CDR3 is TGTGCCAGCAATGGGGGGTCTGGCTATGGCTACACCTTC.

The chain carries TRBV7-2 and TRBJ2-4, with unresolved D. The V end was cut by 5 bases, the J end by 5 bases, with 10 bases between. The CDR3 consists of 13 residues. Germline CDR1 reads SGHTA; CDR2 reads FQGNSA. As DNA, the CDR3 is TGTGCCAGCAGCCCCCTGACACAAAACATTCAGTACTTC. As protein: CASSPLTQNIQYF.

The chain uses TRBV6-5 and TRBJ1-3; possibly TRBD1 for D (5 bases). Germline V gene lookup returns CDR1 MNHEY and CDR2 SVGAGI. This CDR3 comprises 14 residues. The germline V and J ends were trimmed by 4 bases and 10 bases, with 17 bases remaining between them. DNA for the CDR3: TGTGCCAGCAGTTCCCGGACACTTTATCCGACCATATATTTT. Amino acids: CASSSRTLYPTIYF.